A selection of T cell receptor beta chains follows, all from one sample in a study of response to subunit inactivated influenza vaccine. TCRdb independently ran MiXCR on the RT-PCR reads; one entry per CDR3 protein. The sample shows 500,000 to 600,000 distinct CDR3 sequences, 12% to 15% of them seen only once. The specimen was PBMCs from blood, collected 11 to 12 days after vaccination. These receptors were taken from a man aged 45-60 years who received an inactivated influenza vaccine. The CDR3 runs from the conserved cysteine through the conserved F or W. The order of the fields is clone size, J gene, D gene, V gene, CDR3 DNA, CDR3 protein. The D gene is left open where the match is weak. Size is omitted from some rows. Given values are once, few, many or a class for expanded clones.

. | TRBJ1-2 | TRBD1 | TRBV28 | TGTGCCAGCAGTACTATTGGAAGGACAGGGGGCGATGGCTACACCTTC | CASSTIGRTGGDGYTF
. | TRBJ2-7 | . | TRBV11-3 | TGTGCCAGCAGCCTGACACCCCGGCAGTACTTC | CASSLTPRQYF
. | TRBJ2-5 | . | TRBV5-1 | TGCGCCAGCAGCTTAGAACGGGCAGAATCCATACAAGAGACCCAGTACTTC | CASSLERAESIQETQYF
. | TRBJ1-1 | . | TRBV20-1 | TGCAGTGCCCAAGACACCCCGTGGGCTTTCTTT | CSAQDTPWAFF
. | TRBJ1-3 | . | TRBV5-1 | TGCGCCAGCAGCAAGGACGGGAGCTCTGGAAACACCATATATTTT | CASSKDGSSGNTIYF
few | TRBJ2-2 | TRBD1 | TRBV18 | TGTGCCAGCTCACCACGCTACAGGGGGCAAACCGGGGAGCTGTTTTTT | CASSPRYRGQTGELFF
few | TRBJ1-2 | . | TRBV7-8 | TGTGCCAGCAGCTTACAGACGGGTTATTGGTATGGCTACACCTTC | CASSLQTGYWYGYTF
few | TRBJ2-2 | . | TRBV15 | TGTGCCACCAGCAGAGTGGCTCCCGGGGAGCTGTTTTTT | CATSRVAPGELFF
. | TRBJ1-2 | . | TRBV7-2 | TGTGCCAGCAGCTTACGGGAACTGGGCTATGGCTACACCTTC | CASSLRELGYGYTF
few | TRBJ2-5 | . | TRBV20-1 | TGCAGTGCTAGACCTGGGCAAGAGACCCAGTACTTC | CSARPGQETQYF
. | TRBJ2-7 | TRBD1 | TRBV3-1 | TGTGCCAGCAGCCAAGTAGGGACAGGGACGGGAATATCCTACGAGCAGTACTTC | CASSQVGTGTGISYEQYF
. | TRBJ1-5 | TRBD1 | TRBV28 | TGTGCCAGCAGTGCCCCAATACGGACAGGACAGCCCCAGCATTTT | CASSAPIRTGQPQHF
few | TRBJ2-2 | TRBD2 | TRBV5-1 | TGCGCCAGCAGCTTCTATGCGGGAGGGCCGACCGGGGAGCTGTTTTTT | CASSFYAGGPTGELFF
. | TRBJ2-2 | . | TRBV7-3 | TGTGCCAGCAGCTTTCTAGTCACCAGGGAGCTGTTTTTT | CASSFLVTRELFF
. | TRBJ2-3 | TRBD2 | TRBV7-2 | TGTGCCAGCAGCGCCGGTCGTAGCGGGGGTGGGACAGATACGCAGTATTTT | CASSAGRSGGGTDTQYF
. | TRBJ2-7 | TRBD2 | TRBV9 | TGTGCCAGCAGCGGTAGACTAGCGGGAGTCGAGCAGTACTTC | CASSGRLAGVEQYF
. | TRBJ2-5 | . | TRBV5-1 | TGCGCCAGCAGCTCGGCCACCCAAGAGACCCAGTACTTC | CASSSATQETQYF